This note documents a single T cell receptor (beta chain) sequence. Sorting used thawed, overnight-rested PBMC stained with anti-CD3, a viability dye and GMM-loaded CD1B tetramer. C32 glucose monomycolate from Rhodococcus equi was loaded onto the CD1B tetramers. CD14-expressing monocytes were removed from PBMC before cryopreservation and sorting. From each donor, around 100,000 tetramer-negative cells were sorted. The sample comes from a study of T cells in tuberculosis. Germline lookup yields CDR1 LNHDA and CDR2 SQIVND (reference sequence). This CDR3 has 14 amino acids. Trimming took 4 bases from V and 8 from J, leaving 12 bases between them. General observations from the study: Some low-affinity tetramer-binding T cells may be absent from this sample.

TCR-alpha and TCR-beta chains were sequenced unpaired. Sequenced by immunoSEQ multiplex PCR; TCRdb stores in-frame clones only, minus some. This sample carries some 90,000 clones, approximately 91% of them seen once, and the ten largest clones take 1.5% to 2%. This chain joins TRBV19 and TRBJ1-6, with D maybe TRBD1 (5 bases). The sequence derives from an adult woman with latent tuberculosis. Specimen: CD1b-GMM tetramer-negative cells sorted from PBMCs. Here the CDR3 DNA reads TGTGCCAGTAGTACCCAGGGAATCGATTCACCCCTCCACTTT. It codes for CASSTQGIDSPLHF.